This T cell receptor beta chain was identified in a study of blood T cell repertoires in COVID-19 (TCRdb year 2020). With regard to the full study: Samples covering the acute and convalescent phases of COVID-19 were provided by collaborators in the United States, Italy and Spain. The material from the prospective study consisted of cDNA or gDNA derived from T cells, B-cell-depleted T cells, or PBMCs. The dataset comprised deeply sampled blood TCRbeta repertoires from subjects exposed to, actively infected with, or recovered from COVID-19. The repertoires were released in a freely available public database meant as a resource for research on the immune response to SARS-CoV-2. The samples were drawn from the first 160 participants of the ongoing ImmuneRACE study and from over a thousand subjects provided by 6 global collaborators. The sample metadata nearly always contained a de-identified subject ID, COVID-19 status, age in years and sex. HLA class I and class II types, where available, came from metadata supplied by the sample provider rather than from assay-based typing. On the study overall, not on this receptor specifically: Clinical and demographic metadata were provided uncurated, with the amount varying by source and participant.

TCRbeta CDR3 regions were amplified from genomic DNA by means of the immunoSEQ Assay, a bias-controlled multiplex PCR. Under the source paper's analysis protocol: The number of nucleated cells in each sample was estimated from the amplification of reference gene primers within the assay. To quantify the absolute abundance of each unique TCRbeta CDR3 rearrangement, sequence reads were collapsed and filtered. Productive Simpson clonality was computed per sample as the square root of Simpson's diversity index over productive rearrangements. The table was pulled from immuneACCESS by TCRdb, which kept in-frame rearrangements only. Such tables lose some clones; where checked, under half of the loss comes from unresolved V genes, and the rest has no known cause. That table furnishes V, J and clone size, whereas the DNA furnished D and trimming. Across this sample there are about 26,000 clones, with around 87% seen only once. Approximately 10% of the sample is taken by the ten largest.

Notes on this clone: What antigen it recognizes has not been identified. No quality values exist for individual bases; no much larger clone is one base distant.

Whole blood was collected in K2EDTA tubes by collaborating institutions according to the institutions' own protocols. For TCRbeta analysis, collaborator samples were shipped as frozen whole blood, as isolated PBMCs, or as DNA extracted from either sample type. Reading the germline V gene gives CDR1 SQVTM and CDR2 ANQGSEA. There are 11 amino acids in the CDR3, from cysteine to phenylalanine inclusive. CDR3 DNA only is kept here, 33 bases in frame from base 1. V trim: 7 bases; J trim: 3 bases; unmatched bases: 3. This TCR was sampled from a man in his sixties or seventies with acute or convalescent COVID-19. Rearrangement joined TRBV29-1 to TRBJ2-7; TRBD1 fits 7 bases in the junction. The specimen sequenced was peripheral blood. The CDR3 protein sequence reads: CSGGQNYEQYF. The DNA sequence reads TGCAGCGGGGGACAGAACTACGAGCAGTACTTC.